This T cell receptor (beta chain) came from a study of blood T cell repertoires in COVID-19. Sequencing was performed with immunoSEQ multiplex PCR; in TCRdb, only in-frame clones are kept and a portion is missing. The sample has hundreds of thousands of clones, around 89% seen once. Enrolled through a virtual design, the participants were between about 18 and 100 years of age and came from under 30 US areas. Grouping used clinical history reported by participants in a survey and questionnaire. CDR3 length: 18 amino acids. Germline V CDR1 and CDR2: SEHNR, FQNEAQ (reference sequence). V was trimmed by 4 bases and J by 0 bases, leaving 22 bases between them.

Material: PBMCs or T cells enriched from blood (not recorded which). The receptor comes from a young woman with acute COVID-19. V gene TRBV7-9 combines with J gene TRBJ2-7, with D possibly TRBD1 on 6 matching bases. CDR3 DNA sequence: TGTGCCAGCAGCTCCCCGGAGACAGGTCTCGATAGCTCCTACGAGCAGTACTTC. Translated: CASSSPETGLDSSYEQYF.